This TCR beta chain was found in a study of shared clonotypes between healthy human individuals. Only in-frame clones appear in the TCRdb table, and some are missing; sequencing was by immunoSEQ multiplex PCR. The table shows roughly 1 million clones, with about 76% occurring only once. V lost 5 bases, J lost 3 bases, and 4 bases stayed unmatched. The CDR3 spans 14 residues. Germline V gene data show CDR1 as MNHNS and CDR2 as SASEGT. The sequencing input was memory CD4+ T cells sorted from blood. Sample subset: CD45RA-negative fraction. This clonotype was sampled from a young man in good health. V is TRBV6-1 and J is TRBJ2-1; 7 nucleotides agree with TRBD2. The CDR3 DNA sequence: TGTGCCAGCAGTCAAACTAGCGACTACAATGAGCAGTTCTTC. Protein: CASSQTSDYNEQFF.